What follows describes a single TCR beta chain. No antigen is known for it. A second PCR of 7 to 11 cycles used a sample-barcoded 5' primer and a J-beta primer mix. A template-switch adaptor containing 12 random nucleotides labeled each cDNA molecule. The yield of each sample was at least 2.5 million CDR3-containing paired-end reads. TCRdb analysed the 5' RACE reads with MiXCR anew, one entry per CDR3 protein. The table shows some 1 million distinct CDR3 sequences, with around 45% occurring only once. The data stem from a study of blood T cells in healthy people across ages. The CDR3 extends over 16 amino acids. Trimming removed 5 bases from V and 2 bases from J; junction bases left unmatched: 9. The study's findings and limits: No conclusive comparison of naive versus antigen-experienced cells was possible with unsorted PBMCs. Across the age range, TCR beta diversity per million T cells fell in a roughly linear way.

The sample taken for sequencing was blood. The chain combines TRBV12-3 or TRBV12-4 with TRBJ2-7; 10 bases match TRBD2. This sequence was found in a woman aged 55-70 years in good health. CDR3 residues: CASSPPAGGPPYEQYF. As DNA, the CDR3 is TGTGCCAGCAGTCCCCCAGCGGGAGGGCCTCCCTACGAGCAGTACTTC.